This T cell receptor (beta chain) came from a study of technical replicates of blood from a handful of donors. Profiling relied on immunoSEQ multiplex PCR, and the TCRdb table lists in-frame clones only, not all of them. The table lists around 73,000 clones, over 90% of them singletons. The ends were cut back, 0 bases at V and 0 bases at J, with 9 bases in the middle. Germline V gene data show CDR1 as SGDLS and CDR2 as YYNGEE. The CDR3 contains 15 residues. Sequenced sample: PBMCs. V gene TRBV9 combines with J gene TRBJ1-1; the D is unclear. The sequence was obtained from a human donor in good health. Some clones in this sample may be carry-over from other donors' samples. The CDR3 reads CASSVEGLMNTEAFF. The CDR3 nucleotides are TGTGCCAGCAGCGTAGAAGGACTCATGAACACTGAAGCTTTCTTT.